This passage covers 11 T cell receptor beta chains from one sample sequenced in a study of neurological immune-mediated disorders. TCRdb recomputed calls from the 5' RACE reads with MiXCR, one row per CDR3 protein. The repertoire consists of under 80,000 distinct CDR3 sequences, with approximately 4.1% occurring once and the leading ten covering 1% to 1.5%. Source material: PBMCs. Receptors originate from a man aged 30-40 years with multiple sclerosis.

This clonotype showed up just a few times. This chain joins TRBV7-8 and TRBJ1-3, with TRBD1 identical over 9 bases. Looked up from germline, CDR1 is SGHVS and CDR2 is FQNEAQ. The CDR3 spans 15 residues. Losses at the gene ends were 3 bases for V and 4 bases for J; bases not matched to a gene: 4. The CDR3 nucleotides are TGTGCCAGCAGCTTCGGACAGGGGAAGGGAAACACCATATATTTT. Encoded protein: CASSFGQGKGNTIYF. Using reference TRBV7-8 and TRBJ1-3 for the parts outside the CDR3, the full variable domain is GAGVSQSPRYKVAKRGQDVALRCDPISGHVSLFWYQQALGQGPEFLTYFQNEAQLDKSGLPSDRFFAERPEGSVSTLKIQRTQQEDSAVYLCASSFGQGKGNTIYFGEGSWLTVV.

This clonotype was found many times. The chain couples TRBV7-3 to TRBJ2-7; 8 positions match TRBD1. Per germline, CDR1 SGHTA and CDR2 FQGTGA. The CDR3 covers 15 residues. J gave up 0 bases and V 5 bases, and 6 bases lay outside the gene matches. The CDR3 nucleotides are TGTGCCAGCAGCCCAGACAGGGGCAGCTCCTACGAGCAGTACTTC. Its translation: CASSPDRGSSYEQYF.

This clonotype occurred many times. This chain uses TRBV5-1 with TRBJ1-1, with a tentative D call TRBD1 (5 bases). V was shortened by 4 bases and J by 3 bases, with 10 bases between the two germline ends. CDR1 and CDR2 (germline): SGHRS, YFSETQ. This CDR3 contains 13 residues. This CDR3 reads CASSRGTDTEAFF. In DNA form, the CDR3 reads TGCGCCAGCAGCCGGGGCACAGACACTGAAGCTTTCTTT.

This clonotype was seen ten or more times. The chain couples TRBV29-1 to TRBJ1-2, with D possibly matching TRBD1 (5 bases). Germline CDR1 reads SQVTM; CDR2 reads ANQGSEA. Trimming shortened V by 7 bases and J by 8 bases, and 32 bases separated the two germline ends. The CDR3 is 17 residues long. The CDR3 reads CSAKRILDITDYSGYTF. The CDR3 bases are TGCAGCGCGAAGCGGATCCTGGACATTACTGATTATTCGGGCTACACCTTC.

This clonotype showed up many times. The genes are TRBV6-5 and TRBJ1-2, with TRBD1 matching 9 bases. The CDR3 has 14 residues. Germline CDR1 is MNHEY and CDR2 is SVGAGI. Trimming removed 4 bases from V and 6 bases from J; junction bases left unmatched: 6. CDR3 sequence reads: CASSFNRGPDGYTF. The CDR3 region has the DNA TGTGCCAGCAGTTTCAACAGGGGGCCCGATGGCTACACCTTC.

This clonotype was seen ten or more times. The chain links TRBV27 to TRBJ1-1; unclear D gene. Germline values: CDR1 MNHEY, CDR2 SMNVEV (reference sequence). V gave up 4 bases and J gave up 5 bases, with 11 bases separating them. There are 13 residues in the CDR3. The CDR3 DNA is TGTGCCAGCAGTTCCCTTAGGGATACTGAAGCTTTCTTT. Its translation: CASSSLRDTEAFF.

There are many counts of this clonotype. Written as DNA, the CDR3 is TGTGCCAGCAGCTCCCGGCACAGGCGGTGGGATACGCAGTATTTT. Translated: CASSSRHRRWDTQYF. J is TRBJ2-3 and V is TRBV7-2, with D perhaps matching TRBD1 (5 bases). V was shortened by 4 bases and J by 6 bases, with 17 bases between the two germline ends. The CDR3 sequence is 15 residues long. In germline, CDR1 is SGHTA, CDR2 FQGNSA.

Comments on this clonotype: A much larger clone lies a single base off, so this may be a read error. The CDR3, as DNA: TGTGCCAGAAGCGTACACCCCCAGCATTTT. Its translation is CARSVHPQHF. V and J are TRBV9 and TRBJ1-5; D not certain. Germline assignment: CDR1 SGDLS and CDR2 YYNGEE. The CDR3 has 10 residues.

This clonotype showed up many times. The chain couples TRBV7-2 to TRBJ2-2; D gene uncertain. The CDR3 length is 11 residues. Trimming stripped 5 bases from V and 7 bases from J, with 5 bases between. CDR1 and CDR2 from the germline V gene are SGHTA and FQGNSA. In nucleotides, the CDR3 is TGTGCCAGCAGCAGAGGCGGGGAGCTGTTTTTT. Its protein is CASSRGGELFF.

This clonotype has ten or more counts. This chain joins TRBV2 and TRBJ2-3, with 11 bases that match TRBD2. Per germline, CDR1 SNHLY and CDR2 FYNNEI. This CDR3 is 18 amino acids long. Trimming cost V 8 bases and J 1 base; bases outside gene matches: 14. CDR3 in amino acids: CASLAGGPSLNRTDTQYF. The DNA of the CDR3 is TGTGCCAGCTTAGCGGGGGGGCCGAGCTTGAATCGCACAGATACGCAGTATTTT.

This clonotype was seen ten or more times. V and J are TRBV29-1 and TRBJ2-1; TRBD1 aligns across 8 bases. The CDR3 has 13 amino acids. Germline V lookup: CDR1 SQVTM, CDR2 ANQGSEA. J lost 10 bases, V lost 3 bases, and 8 bases had no gene match. CDR3 sequence reads: CSVDGTGGIEQFF. In DNA form, the CDR3 reads TGCAGCGTTGATGGGACAGGAGGTATAGAGCAGTTCTTC.